Below, 23 T cell receptor beta chains from the same sample are listed, as sequenced in a study of blood T cell repertoires in COVID-19. The repertoire was sequenced with immunoSEQ multiplex PCR; TCRdb's copy has only in-frame clones and lacks some. In the table there are about 34,000 clones, 80% of which are singletons. The material sequenced was peripheral blood. These receptors came from a woman between 65 and 79 years old with acute or convalescent COVID-19.

The chain is built from TRBV14 and TRBJ1-2; 8 positions agree with TRBD1. CDR1 and CDR2 (germline): SGHDN, FVKESK. Unmatched junction bases numbered 9, after V lost 6 bases and J lost 6 bases. This CDR3 region has 14 residues. The CDR3 DNA sequence: TGTGCCAGCAGGGTGACAGGGGCGAAGGATGGCTACACCTTC. As protein: CASRVTGAKDGYTF.

The DNA of the CDR3 is TGTGCCAGCAGCCAAGATATTGGGACTAGCGGGAGGCTCAATGAGCAGTTCTTC. It codes for CASSQDIGTSGRLNEQFF. The chain links TRBV4-2 to TRBJ2-1; TRBD2 aligns across 15 bases. J gave up 6 bases and V 0 bases, and 6 bases lay outside the gene matches. This CDR3 spans 18 amino acids. The germline V gene encodes CDR1 LGHNA and CDR2 YNFKEQ.

The genes are TRBV5-5 and TRBJ1-6; 7 positions match TRBD1. V lost 5 bases to trimming and J lost 8 bases; unmatched junction nucleotides: 4. Germline V gives CDR1 SGHKS, CDR2 YYEKEE (reference sequence). This CDR3 comprises 13 residues. CDR3 sequence: CASSRTGDSPLHF. CDR3 bases: TGTGCCAGCAGTCGCACAGGGGATTCACCCCTCCACTTT.

This clone was counted between two and nine times. The gene calls are TRBV2 and TRBJ2-1; 7 positions match TRBD2. Germline assignment: CDR1 SNHLY and CDR2 FYNNEI. V was clipped by 1 base and J by 3 bases; unmatched bases: 6. CDR3 length: 16 amino acids. CDR3 protein: CASSEVRLAVYNEQFF. In nucleotides, the CDR3 is TGTGCCAGCAGTGAAGTTCGGCTAGCGGTCTACAATGAGCAGTTCTTC. The full variable domain, in which reference TRBV2 and TRBJ2-1 provide the parts outside the CDR3, is EPEVTQTPSHQVTQMGQEVILRCVPISNHLYFYWYRQILGQKVEFLVSFYNNEISEKSEIFDDQFSVERPDGSNFTLKIRSTKLEDSAMYFCASSEVRLAVYNEQFFGPGTRLTVL.

The genes are TRBV6-5 and TRBJ1-2; 9 bases align to TRBD1. CDR3 length: 13 residues. J gave up 6 bases and V 5 bases, and 4 bases lay outside the gene matches. Germline V gives CDR1 MNHEY, CDR2 SVGAGI. CDR3 DNA sequence: TGTGCCAGCAGTCAGACAGGGGGTGATGGCTACACCTTC. It is translated as CASSQTGGDGYTF.

In DNA, the CDR3 is TGTGCCAGCAGCCCATACCCTAGCGGCGCCTACAATGAGCAGTTCTTC. Amino acids: CASSPYPSGAYNEQFF. The V and J genes are TRBV14 and TRBJ2-1, with 7 positions matching TRBD2. Germline loops: CDR1 SGHDN, CDR2 FVKESK. J was trimmed by 2 bases and V by 4 bases; bases with no gene match: 8. CDR3 length equals 16 residues.

This rearrangement joins TRBV25-1 to TRBJ1-5; D unresolved. Germline loops: CDR1 MGHDK, CDR2 SYGVNS. V dropped 3 bases and J dropped 6 bases, with 15 bases sitting between them. The CDR3 length is 15 residues. CDR3 region: CASSDDEGPGQPQHF. The CDR3 region has the DNA TGTGCCAGCAGTGATGACGAGGGCCCAGGTCAGCCCCAGCATTTT. The full variable domain, with the rest looked up from reference TRBV25-1 and TRBJ1-5, is EADIYQTPRYLVIGTGKKITLECSQTMGHDKMYWYQQDPGMELHLIHYSYGVNSTEKGDLSSESTVSRIRTEHFPLTLESARPSHTSQYLCASSDDEGPGQPQHFGDGTRLSIL.

The chain couples TRBV2 to TRBJ2-1; perhaps TRBD2 as D (6 bases). This CDR3 is built from 14 residues. V lost 7 bases to trimming and J lost 6 bases, with 16 bases between them. Germline CDR1 SNHLY, CDR2 FYNNEI. This CDR3 is CASTSVGGPNEQFF. CDR3 nucleotide sequence: TGTGCCAGCACATCAGTCGGGGGACCCAATGAGCAGTTCTTC. The whole variable domain, remainder taken from reference TRBV2 and TRBJ2-1, is EPEVTQTPSHQVTQMGQEVILRCVPISNHLYFYWYRQILGQKVEFLVSFYNNEISEKSEIFDDQFSVERPDGSNFTLKIRSTKLEDSAMYFCASTSVGGPNEQFFGPGTRLTVL.

This chain links TRBV5-4 with TRBJ2-3; 16 bases are a match to TRBD2. This CDR3 spans 16 amino acids. The J segment lost 5 bases and the V segment lost 4 bases, leaving 4 bases of the junction unmatched. CDR1 SGHNT and CDR2 YYREEE come from the germline V gene (reference sequence). CDR3 coding DNA: TGTGCCAGCAGCCAGGGACTAGCGGGAGGGGAAGATACGCAGTATTTT. Amino acids: CASSQGLAGGEDTQYF. Full variable domain (outside the CDR3, taken from reference TRBV5-4 and TRBJ2-3): ETGVTQSPTHLIKTRGQQVTLRCSSQSGHNTVSWYQQALGQGPQFIFQYYREEENGRGNFPPRFSGLQFPNYSSELNVNALELDDSALYLCASSQGLAGGEDTQYFGPGTRLTVL.

The chain joins TRBV2 to TRBJ2-7; D uncertain. With 4 bases removed from V and 2 bases from J, the gap between germline ends came to 9 bases. CDR1 and CDR2 (germline): SNHLY, FYNNEI. This CDR3 is built from 13 residues. The chain's CDR3 is CASSVGKAYEQYF. The CDR3 bases are TGTGCCAGCAGTGTGGGCAAAGCCTACGAGCAGTACTTC.

With respect to this clone: A junction end diverges from the germline sequence, so it may reflect a read error. Different DNA sequences within this sample yield the same CDR3. The chain carries TRBV10-3 and TRBJ2-1; D perhaps matches TRBD2 (7 bases). Germline CDR1 reads ENHRY; CDR2 reads SYGVKD. The CDR3 consists of 14 residues. The CDR3 is CAIKGGSSYNEQFF. The CDR3 DNA is TGTGCTATCAAGGGGGGGAGCTCCTACAATGAGCAGTTCTTC.

V gene TRBV11-3 combines with J gene TRBJ1-3, with 7 bases aligning to TRBD1. Germline trimming cut 5 bases from V and 0 bases from J; bases unmatched to any gene: 4. This CDR3 is 15 amino acids long. In germline, CDR1 is SGHNT, CDR2 YENEEA. CDR3 DNA: TGTGCCAGCAGCGCCACAGGGGACTCTGGAAACACCATATATTTT. This translates into CASSATGDSGNTIYF.

The chain links TRBV27 to TRBJ2-1, with D maybe TRBD2 (5 bases). Trimming pared 5 bases from V and 1 base from J, leaving 15 bases between. This CDR3 region has 16 residues. The germline gives CDR1 MNHEY, CDR2 SMNVEV (reference sequence). The CDR3 coding sequence is TGTGCCAGCAGTGGCAGGCGGGCAGGATCCTACAATGAGCAGTTCTTC. It specifies CASSGRRAGSYNEQFF.

The rearrangement uses TRBV28 and TRBJ2-7; maybe TRBD1 (6 bases). The germline V gene encodes CDR1 MDHEN and CDR2 SYDVKM. The CDR3 is 16 amino acids. V lost 2 bases to trimming and J lost 4 bases, with 18 bases between them. CDR3: CASSLGVTGLSYEQYF. The CDR3 nucleotides are TGTGCCAGCAGTTTAGGGGTGACAGGCCTAAGTTACGAGCAGTACTTC. Full variable domain (outside the CDR3, taken from reference TRBV28 and TRBJ2-7): DVKVTQSSRYLVKRTGEKVFLECVQDMDHENMFWYRQDPGLGLRLIYFSYDVKMKEKGDIPEGYSVSREKKERFSLILESASTNQTSMYLCASSLGVTGLSYEQYFGPGTRLTVT.

Comment on this clone: A junction end diverges from the germline sequence, so it may reflect a read error. The V gene is TRBV20-1, the J gene TRBJ2-7, with 9 positions matching TRBD1. This CDR3 spans 11 amino acids. CDR1 and CDR2 (germline): DFQATT, SNEGSKA (reference sequence). CDR3 sequence (DNA): TGCAGTGCTAGGTTCCGGGACAGGGAAGACTTC. It codes for CSARFRDREDF.

The CDR3 here is CASSLDSGRTNTGELFF. The CDR3 DNA is TGTGCCAGCAGCTTAGATTCGGGAAGGACGAACACCGGGGAGCTGTTTTTT. This chain links TRBV11-2 with TRBJ2-2, with a possible D match to TRBD2 (5 bases). V was cut by 0 bases and J by 0 bases, with 11 bases left in between. The CDR3 runs 17 residues. Germline CDR1 reads SGHAT; CDR2 reads FQNNGV.

The chain has TRBV18 and TRBJ2-7; 10 nucleotides align to TRBD2. The germline V gene encodes CDR1 KGHSH and CDR2 LQKENI. Trimming removed 1 base from V and 3 bases from J; junction bases left unmatched: 3. This CDR3 spans 15 amino acids. CDR3 in amino acids: CASSPRASGSYEQYF. CDR3 in DNA: TGTGCCAGCTCACCACGGGCTAGCGGGAGCTACGAGCAGTACTTC.

The rearrangement links TRBV6-1 to TRBJ2-7; 7 nucleotides agree with TRBD2. The CDR3 is made up of 17 amino acids. The germline gives CDR1 MNHNS, CDR2 SASEGT. V trimming: 3 bases; J trimming: 1 base; junction bases outside the gene matches: 12. The CDR3 region has the DNA TGTGCCAGCAGTGAGCTTCCCCTGAGTAGCGGGTCCTACGAGCAGTACTTC. Translating gives CASSELPLSSGSYEQYF.

This clone was seen more than once but under ten times. The chain is built from TRBV5-4 and TRBJ2-7; 7 nucleotides agree with TRBD1. Germline V gives CDR1 SGHNT, CDR2 YYREEE (reference sequence). Unmatched junction bases numbered 10, after V lost 1 base and J lost 0 bases. This CDR3 has 17 residues. The CDR3 is CASSLKLGTANSYEQYF. DNA of the CDR3: TGTGCCAGCAGCTTGAAGTTAGGGACAGCCAACTCCTACGAGCAGTACTTC.

This clone was counted a single time. The rearrangement links TRBV6-1 to TRBJ1-1; D perhaps matches TRBD1 (6 bases). The CDR3 length is 12 residues. Germline V CDR1 and CDR2: MNHNS, SASEGT. V was cut by 2 bases and J by 9 bases, with 10 bases left in between. CDR3 sequence: CASSETDRKAFF. CDR3 nucleotide sequence: TGTGCCAGCAGTGAAACGGACAGAAAAGCTTTCTTT.

The chain employs TRBV5-1 and TRBJ2-7; D is possibly TRBD1 (6 bases). Germline V gene data show CDR1 as SGHRS and CDR2 as YFSETQ. The CDR3 has 16 amino acids. V was shortened by 4 bases and J by 1 base, with 18 bases between the two germline ends. The chain's CDR3 is CASSLPGQSSSYEQYF. CDR3 DNA sequence: TGCGCCAGCAGCCTCCCCGGACAGTCCTCTTCCTACGAGCAGTACTTC.

This chain links TRBV6-2 or TRBV6-3 with TRBJ2-3; D might be TRBD2 (6 bases). Deletions cut 4 bases from V and 4 bases from J, with 18 bases between. CDR3 length: 16 residues. Germline lookup yields CDR1 MNHEY and CDR2 SVGEGT. CDR3 nucleotide sequence: TGTGCCAGCAGTTCGAAGCGGGTCGGCCTCCCAGATACGCAGTATTTT. It translates to CASSSKRVGLPDTQYF.

The chain recombines TRBV27 with TRBJ2-5, with D unclear. This CDR3 is built from 13 residues. V was shortened by 3 bases and J by 0 bases, with 5 bases between the two germline ends. From germline, CDR1 is MNHEY and CDR2 SMNVEV (reference sequence). CDR3 DNA sequence: TGTGCCAGCAGTTTCCTAGACCAAGAGACCCAGTACTTC. It codes for CASSFLDQETQYF.